The T cell receptor (beta chain) described here comes from a study of T-cell reconstitution after alpha-beta-depleted transplantation in children. The TCRbeta library incorporated unique molecular identifiers. TCRdb reanalysed the PCR reads using MiXCR and keeps one entry per CDR3 protein. This sample has 420,000 or so distinct CDR3 sequences, with roughly a tenth found just once. CDR1 and CDR2 from the germline V gene are SGHTA and FQGNSA. The CDR3 spans 16 residues. V shed 2 bases and J shed 1 base, with 13 bases lying between them. This TCR was recovered from a human donor who donated a stem cell graft to a child with acute myeloid leukemia. The sequencing here drew on PBMCs from the stem cell graft donor, taken from the stem cell graft. V gene TRBV7-2 combines with J gene TRBJ2-3; TRBD2 might be the D (5 bases). CDR3 nucleotide sequence: TGTGCCAGCAGCTTATTGCCAGTCGGGGGCACAGATACGCAGTATTTT. Its protein product is CASSLLPVGGTDTQYF.